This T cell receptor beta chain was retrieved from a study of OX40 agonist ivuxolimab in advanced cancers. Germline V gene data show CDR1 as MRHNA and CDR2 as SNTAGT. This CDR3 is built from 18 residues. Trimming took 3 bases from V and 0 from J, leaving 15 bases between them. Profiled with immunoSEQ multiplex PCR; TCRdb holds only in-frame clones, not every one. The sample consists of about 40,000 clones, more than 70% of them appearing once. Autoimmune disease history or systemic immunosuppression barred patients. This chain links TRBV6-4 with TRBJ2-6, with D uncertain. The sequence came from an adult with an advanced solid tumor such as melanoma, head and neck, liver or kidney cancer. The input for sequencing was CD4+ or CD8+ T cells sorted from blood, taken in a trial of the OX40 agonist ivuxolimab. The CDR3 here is CASSEQSDTSSGANVLTF. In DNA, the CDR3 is TGTGCCAGCAGTGAACAGAGCGATACATCCTCTGGGGCCAACGTCCTGACTTTC.